This T cell receptor beta chain was observed in a study of blood T cell repertoires in COVID-19. Overall study: Sites in the United States, Italy and Spain provided acute and convalescent COVID-19 samples. T cells, B-cell-depleted T cells, or PBMCs provided the cDNA or gDNA that served as material.

In the authors' workflow: Amplification from reference gene primers served as the basis for estimated nucleated cell counts. Method: immunoSEQ multiplex PCR; TCRdb's copy keeps in-frame clones and lacks some. D and trimming were read from the DNA, whereas the V and J calls and clone size are those reported in that table. The sample records around 100,000 clones, roughly 88% being singletons. CDR3 length: 13 amino acids. Trimming cost V 4 bases and J 4 bases, with 10 bases left between them. Germline V gene sequence: CDR1 MNHEY, CDR2 SVGAGI. This TCR derives from a woman between 70 and 85 years old with acute or convalescent COVID-19. Sequenced material: peripheral blood. The genes are TRBV6-5 and TRBJ1-2; no definite D call. The CDR3 here is CASSSEWPYGYTF. The CDR3 DNA is TGTGCCAGCAGTTCGGAGTGGCCCTATGGCTACACCTTC.